Each of the 25 T cell receptor beta chains below was sequenced from the same sample in a study of neurological immune-mediated disorders. Time point noted: longitudinal time-point 3. A single record per CDR3 protein comes from TCRdb applying MiXCR to the 5' RACE reads. The sample contains over 90,000 distinct CDR3 sequences, approximately 10% of which appear only once. The sequenced material came from PBMCs. The receptor source for this set is a female donor with HTLV-1-associated myelopathy (HAM/TSP).

This clonotype was found many times. The V and J genes are TRBV7-2 and TRBJ2-4; D gene uncertain. The CDR3 sequence is 16 residues long. The germline gives CDR1 SGHTA, CDR2 FQGNSA. Trimming stripped 3 bases from V and 1 base from J, with 13 bases between. The CDR3 DNA reads as TGTGCCAGCAGCTTTGGTGGACCCCGCGCCAAAAACATTCAGTACTTC. As protein: CASSFGGPRAKNIQYF.

The sample holds a few counts of this clonotype. V and J are TRBV5-6 and TRBJ2-3, with D tentatively TRBD1 or TRBD2 (5 bases each). CDR1 and CDR2 (germline): SGHDT, YYEEEE. V lost 4 bases and J lost 0, with 12 bases in between. The CDR3 extends over 15 amino acids. The CDR3 reads CASSRGRTSTDTQYF. The CDR3 coding sequence is TGTGCCAGCAGCAGGGGCCGGACTAGCACAGATACGCAGTATTTT.

Ten or more counts support this clonotype. The chain has TRBV20-1 and TRBJ2-7; the D is unclear. The germline CDR1 and CDR2 sequences are DFQATT and SNEGSKA (reference sequence). The CDR3 length is 13 residues. V was clipped by 3 bases and J by 0 bases, with 9 bases between them. The CDR3: CSASLSVSYEQYF. In DNA, the CDR3 is TGCAGTGCTAGTTTGAGCGTCTCCTACGAGCAGTACTTC.

This clonotype was detected ten times or more. The chain has TRBV12-3 or TRBV12-4 and TRBJ2-1; 7 bases fit TRBD2. After removal of 6 bases from V and 7 bases from J, the junction contained 12 bases not matched to a gene. The CDR3 totals 15 residues. This CDR3 reads CASSPRRGFLNEQFF. DNA of the CDR3: TGTGCCAGCAGCCCCCGGCGGGGGTTTCTAAATGAGCAGTTCTTC.

This clonotype was found many times. The genes are TRBV2 and TRBJ1-2; 8 bases map to TRBD1. Germline V CDR1 and CDR2: SNHLY, FYNNEI. Trimming cost V 10 bases and J 0 bases; bases outside gene matches: 7. The CDR3 extends over 14 amino acids. The CDR3 DNA reads TGTGCCAAGACAGGGGCGGGGGCTAACTATGGCTACACCTTC. This encodes CAKTGAGANYGYTF.

Ten or more counts support this clonotype. The CDR3 is CASSYGRQGYEQYF. CDR3 nucleotide sequence: TGTGCCAGCAGTTACGGTCGGCAGGGGTACGAGCAGTACTTC. The chain joins TRBV6-5 to TRBJ2-7, with D possibly being TRBD1 (6 bases). The V and J ends lost 2 bases and 4 bases respectively, with 12 bases between them. The germline gives CDR1 MNHEY, CDR2 SVGAGI. The CDR3 runs to 14 residues.

This clonotype has a count of ten or more. The chain combines TRBV12-3 or TRBV12-4 with TRBJ2-3; a possible D gene is TRBD2 (5 bases). V was shortened by 10 bases and J by 4 bases, with 18 bases between the two germline ends. The CDR3 spans 14 residues. CDR3 sequence reads: CATVRGFGADTQYF. CDR3 DNA sequence: TGTGCCACCGTCCGCGGGTTTGGCGCAGATACGCAGTATTTT.

This clonotype was seen repeatedly, ten times or more. This chain joins TRBV7-9 and TRBJ1-5; unclear D gene. Trimming removed 5 bases from V and 3 bases from J, with 14 bases in between. The CDR3 contains 15 residues. CDR1 is SEHNR and CDR2 is FQNEAQ in the germline V gene (reference sequence). In DNA, the CDR3 is TGTGCCAGCAGCCCAACGGCCGGGCCCAATCAGCCCCAGCATTTT. Its protein is CASSPTAGPNQPQHF.

This clonotype is judged medium-sized. The chain combines TRBV20-1 with TRBJ2-2; 10 bases match TRBD2. V was pared by 0 bases and J by 3 bases, with 4 bases of the junction left unmatched. The germline CDR1 and CDR2 sequences are DFQATT and SNEGSKA (reference sequence). This CDR3 is 16 amino acids long. The DNA for the CDR3 is TGCAGTGCTAGAGATAAAGCGGGGGGGCACACCGGGGAGCTGTTTTTT. It codes for CSARDKAGGHTGELFF.

The table lists this clonotype with many counts. This rearrangement joins TRBV10-3 to TRBJ1-6; maybe TRBD1 (6 bases). The CDR3 is 14 amino acids. With 9 bases removed from V and 6 bases from J, the gap between germline ends came to 15 bases. CDR1 and CDR2 from the germline V gene are ENHRY and SYGVKD. The CDR3: CAMNGGGINSPLHF. The CDR3 nucleotides are TGTGCCATGAACGGAGGGGGGATTAATTCACCCCTCCACTTT.

This clonotype was seen ten or more times. CDR3 residues: CASSAGLAVETQYF. The DNA of the CDR3 is TGTGCCAGCAGCGCGGGACTAGCAGTGGAGACCCAGTACTTC. The V call is TRBV7-2, the J call TRBJ2-5; 9 bases align to TRBD2. This CDR3 has 14 amino acids. The V gene end was trimmed by 5 bases and the J gene end by 5 bases; junction bases not matched to a gene: 6. Germline CDR1 is SGHTA and CDR2 is FQGNSA.

Many counts were recorded for this clonotype. V and J are TRBV7-9 and TRBJ2-7, with D perhaps matching TRBD2 (5 bases). The ends were cut back, 4 bases at V and 1 base at J, with 8 bases in the middle. In germline, CDR1 is SEHNR, CDR2 FQNEAQ (reference sequence). The CDR3 totals 13 residues. In DNA form, the CDR3 reads TGTGCCAGCAGCTCGCGGGCTTCCTACGAGCAGTACTTC. This encodes CASSSRASYEQYF.

This clonotype was observed at least ten times. J is TRBJ2-7 and V is TRBV10-3, with D possibly TRBD1 on 5 matching bases. The CDR3 length is 13 residues. The V end was cut by 6 bases, the J end by 5 bases, with 14 bases between. Germline V gives CDR1 ENHRY, CDR2 SYGVKD. CDR3 sequence (DNA): TGTGCCATCAGCGGAAGGCAGGGTGACGAGCAGTACTTC. Its translation is CAISGRQGDEQYF.

There are many counts of this clonotype. The chain joins TRBV11-2 to TRBJ1-3; the match to TRBD1 covers 8 bases. Looked up from germline, CDR1 is SGHAT and CDR2 is FQNNGV. After removal of 5 bases from V and 1 base from J, the junction contained 7 bases not matched to a gene. This CDR3 has 16 amino acids. In DNA, the CDR3 is TGTGCCAGCAGCGGACCAGGGGGCGCTTCTGGAAACACCATATATTTT. Translation: CASSGPGGASGNTIYF.

This clonotype was counted many times. This chain joins TRBV5-1 and TRBJ2-3, with D perhaps matching TRBD1 (6 bases). V was trimmed by 0 bases and J by 4 bases, leaving 12 bases between them. The CDR3 consists of 15 residues. Germline values: CDR1 SGHRS, CDR2 YFSETQ. DNA of the CDR3: TGCGCCAGCAGCTTGGCCAGGGGCCCGGCAGATACGCAGTATTTT. Its translation: CASSLARGPADTQYF.

At least ten counts were recorded for this clonotype. J is TRBJ2-2 and V is TRBV3-1; possibly TRBD2 for D (7 bases). The germline CDR1 and CDR2 sequences are LGHDT and YNNKEL (reference sequence). The CDR3 sequence is 15 residues long. V lost 4 bases, J lost 5 bases, and 14 bases lay in between. DNA of the CDR3: TGTGCCAGCAGCCCTAGGGGGGGGCCGACCGGGGAGCTGTTTTTT. Residues: CASSPRGGPTGELFF.

This clonotype appeared many times. This chain connects TRBV27 to TRBJ2-1; TRBD2 matches 10 bases. V trimming: 5 bases; J trimming: 4 bases; junction bases outside the gene matches: 2. Germline CDR1 is MNHEY and CDR2 is SMNVEV (reference sequence). The CDR3 is made up of 14 amino acids. CDR3 amino acids: CASSALAGYNEQFF. CDR3 nucleotide sequence: TGTGCCAGCAGTGCACTAGCGGGGTACAATGAGCAGTTCTTC.

This clonotype was observed many times. The CDR3 coding sequence is TGTGCCAGCAGCTTAGGGGTCCATGGCAATCAGCCCCAGCATTTT. Protein sequence: CASSLGVHGNQPQHF. V and J are TRBV7-2 and TRBJ1-5, with D uncertain. The CDR3 is 15 amino acids. Looked up from germline, CDR1 is SGHTA and CDR2 is FQGNSA. V was pared by 1 base and J by 2 bases, with 9 bases between.

This clonotype was found many times. The chain uses TRBV5-1 and TRBJ2-1; the match to TRBD1 covers 8 bases. Germline loops: CDR1 SGHRS, CDR2 YFSETQ. The junction had 3 bases not matched to a gene; V was cut back by 4 bases and J by 0 bases. This CDR3 region has 15 residues. The CDR3 DNA is TGCGCCAGCAGCGTCACAGGGGGCTCCTACAATGAGCAGTTCTTC. Residues: CASSVTGGSYNEQFF.

With respect to this clonotype: A much larger clone differs by one base, so this may be a read error. The gene calls are TRBV5-1 and TRBJ1-2; D may be TRBD1 (6 bases). CDR1 is SGHRS and CDR2 is YFSETQ in the germline V gene. This CDR3 is 14 amino acids long. The V end was cut by 0 bases, the J end by 5 bases, with 11 bases between. The CDR3: CASSLESGTYGYTF. In DNA, the CDR3 is TGCGCCAGCAGCTTGGAATCCGGGACATATGGCTACACCTTC.

Many counts were recorded for this clonotype. The V and J genes are TRBV6-1 and TRBJ2-7; D may match TRBD1 or TRBD2 (6 bases each). CDR1 MNHNS and CDR2 SASEGT come from the germline V gene. Trimming took 5 bases from V and 2 from J, leaving 13 bases between them. The CDR3 contains 14 residues. CDR3 loop: CASSRGVDPYEQYF. For the CDR3, the DNA is TGTGCCAGCAGTAGGGGGGTCGACCCCTACGAGCAGTACTTC.

This clonotype has a count of ten or more. The chain uses TRBV29-1 and TRBJ2-3, with TRBD2 identical over 8 bases. The CDR3 sequence is 14 residues long. CDR1 and CDR2 from the germline V gene are SQVTM and ANQGSEA. V lost 8 bases, J lost 3 bases, and 10 bases stayed unmatched. The CDR3 DNA sequence: TGCAGCTTAGAAGGCACTAGCGGAACAGATACGCAGTATTTT. Residues: CSLEGTSGTDTQYF.

This chain uses TRBV20-1 with TRBJ2-1; D is undetermined. Germline CDR1 DFQATT, CDR2 SNEGSKA (reference sequence). Trimming removed 1 base at V and 6 bases at J, with 10 bases between. The CDR3 is 13 amino acids. Written as DNA, the CDR3 is TGCAGTGCTAGAGGACTCCCGGCCAATGAGCAGTTCTTC. Its protein is CSARGLPANEQFF.

This clonotype was observed many times. The chain carries TRBV9 and TRBJ2-7; D uncertain. The CDR3 contains 16 residues. The V gene lost 0 bases and the J gene lost 3 bases, with 16 bases spanning the gap. Germline V CDR1 and CDR2: SGDLS, YYNGEE. Here the CDR3 reads CASSVGGDLTGYEQYF. CDR3 in DNA: TGTGCCAGCAGCGTAGGCGGCGATTTAACCGGCTACGAGCAGTACTTC.

This clonotype was detected ten times or more. The rearrangement joins TRBV6-5 to TRBJ2-5; 7 nucleotides align to TRBD1. The germline V gene has CDR1 MNHEY and CDR2 SVGAGI. Germline trimming cut 2 bases from V and 5 bases from J; bases unmatched to any gene: 5. The CDR3 has 14 residues. The CDR3 DNA follows: TGTGCCAGCAGTTACGTTGGACAGGCTGAGACCCAGTACTTC. Residues: CASSYVGQAETQYF.